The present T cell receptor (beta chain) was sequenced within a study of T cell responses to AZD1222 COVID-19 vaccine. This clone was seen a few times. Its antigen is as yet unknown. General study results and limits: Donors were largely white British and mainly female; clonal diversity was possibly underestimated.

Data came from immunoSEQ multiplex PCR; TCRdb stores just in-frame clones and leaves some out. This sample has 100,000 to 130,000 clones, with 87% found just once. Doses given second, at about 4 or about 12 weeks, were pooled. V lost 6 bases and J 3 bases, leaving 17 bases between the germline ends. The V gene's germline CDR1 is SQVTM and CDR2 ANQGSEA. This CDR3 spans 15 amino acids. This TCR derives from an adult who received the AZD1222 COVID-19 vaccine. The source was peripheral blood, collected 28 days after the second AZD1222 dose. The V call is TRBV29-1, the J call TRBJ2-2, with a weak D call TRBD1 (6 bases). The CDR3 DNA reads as TGCAGCGTAAGGTTGGGCGCAGGGGACACCGGGGAGCTGTTTTTT. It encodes CSVRLGAGDTGELFF.